These T cell receptor beta chains were read from a single sample in a study of T cell changes during pregnancy in multiple sclerosis. Sequencing was performed with immunoSEQ multiplex PCR; in TCRdb, only in-frame clones are kept and a portion is missing. The table includes around 50,000 clones, 80% to 95% detected once. The sample consisted of CD4+ T cells from peripheral blood mononuclear cells, taken after pregnancy. The receptors here all came from a female donor with multiple sclerosis, enrolled in a pregnancy study. Each CDR3 is given without its conserved first and last residue.

v_gene	j_gene	CDR3aa
TRBV25-1	TRBJ1-6	ASSYRVEALH
TRBV19	TRBJ1-2	ASSIGDRFYGYT
TRBV15	TRBJ1-4	ATSRGGQGGEKLF
TRBV10-3	TRBJ2-1	AIRGIDGVKREQF
TRBV29-1	TRBJ2-5	SAGGLQETQY
TRBV11-2	TRBJ2-5	ASSARTRQETQY
TRBV6-1	TRBJ1-1	ASSARGWGTEAF
TRBV7-9	TRBJ1-3	ASSIRASSGNTIY
TRBV5-4	TRBJ1-1	ASSWGLGTTEAF
TRBV7-3	TRBJ1-1	ASSTGGVAF
TRBV10-3	TRBJ1-3	AISEYAGGRNTIY
TRBV7-2	TRBJ2-7	ASSPPTGGSYEQY
TRBV30	TRBJ1-3	AWSVGGSGRRNTIY
TRBV6-6	TRBJ2-2	ASSPPLQATGELF
TRBV7-2	TRBJ1-2	ASSLGPGEGYT
TRBV7-2	TRBJ2-2	ASSILQRTGELF
TRBV5-1	TRBJ1-1	ASSLEQGVNTEAF
TRBV5-1	TRBJ2-3	ASSFRGYRKQY
TRBV7-2	TRBJ2-1	ASSEQGPYNEQF
TRBV2	TRBJ1-1	ASSTGGRAEAF
TRBV6-1	TRBJ2-7	ASVAGSYEQY
TRBV4-3	TRBJ1-1	ASSHGGSAGSSTEAF
TRBV27	TRBJ1-5	ASSLGRQNQPQH
TRBV7-3	TRBJ2-6	ASSPGQGARGANVLT
TRBV11-3	TRBJ2-3	ASSSRGAGGTDTQY
TRBV5-6	TRBJ2-3	ASSGNLDRVSTDTQY
TRBV19	TRBJ2-1	ASLRTGGVGNNEQF
TRBV5-6	TRBJ1-1	ASSLEGATIPGGAEAF
TRBV5-4	TRBJ2-2	ASRPLGLAGSGELF
TRBV21-1	TRBJ1-1	ASSAATANTEAF
TRBV4-3	TRBJ1-2	ASSQTDRLNYGYT
TRBV7-6	TRBJ2-4	ASSPQTSGGVGAKNIQY
TRBV6-1	TRBJ2-2	ASSARLQGNTGELF
TRBV12-5	TRBJ1-5	ASASGQPNQPQH
TRBV18	TRBJ1-4	ASSPGGTNEKLF
TRBV5-4	TRBJ1-6	ASSSGTGRSYNSPLH
TRBV6-1	TRBJ1-6	ASSGGPHNSPLH
TRBV10-3	TRBJ2-4	AISPRDREAKNIQY
TRBV6-4	TRBJ1-5	ASSQEGSNQPQH
TRBV9	TRBJ2-7	ASSVTGRAYEQY
TRBV18	TRBJ2-2	ASSRDSPTGELF
TRBV7-3	TRBJ2-2	ASGLAANTGELF
TRBV18	TRBJ1-5	ASSQGAVQPQH
TRBV6-5	TRBJ2-3	ASSPRTDTQY
TRBV9	TRBJ1-5	ASSEQGGGGQPQH
TRBV30	TRBJ2-3	AWSGSGGEDTQY
TRBV4-2	TRBJ2-5	ASSQPQRGGGETQY